The 22 T cell receptor beta chains below all came from one sample that was sequenced in a study of a mutant IDH1 vaccine in newly diagnosed glioma. The time point: baseline, week 1 (first vaccination visit). Treatment described: pre-vaccination baseline after standard-of-care therapy. Clones were read by immunoSEQ multiplex PCR, and TCRdb kept only the in-frame ones, dropping some. Of some 70,000 clones in the sample, approximately 85% are singletons; the top ten hold about 7.5%. The material sequenced was PBMCs, taken from a glioma patient treated with radiotherapy, temozolomide or both. The receptors come from a man aged 45 to 65 with glioma.

This chain connects TRBV10-3 to TRBJ2-1; tentatively, D is TRBD1 or TRBD2 (5 bases each). Germline lookup yields CDR1 ENHRY and CDR2 SYGVKD. The CDR3 contains 12 residues. With 6 bases removed from V and 5 bases from J, the gap between germline ends came to 8 bases. CDR3 bases: TGTGCCATCAGCGGGGCCCACAATGAGCAGTTCTTC. Its translation: CAISGAHNEQFF.

This clone was seen once. The V and J genes are TRBV7-2 and TRBJ1-2, with D unclear. The CDR3 extends over 12 amino acids. V gave up 5 bases and J gave up 6 bases, with 10 bases separating them. The V gene's germline CDR1 is SGHTA and CDR2 FQGNSA. The CDR3 spells CASSPQAHGYTF. DNA of the CDR3: TGTGCCAGCAGCCCCCAGGCTCATGGCTACACCTTC.

CDR3 nucleotide sequence: TGTGCCTGGAGGGTAGGAGCAGGGGATACGCAGTATTTT. Its translation is CAWRVGAGDTQYF. The gene calls are TRBV30 and TRBJ2-3, with D perhaps TRBD1 (5 bases). Germline V gene lookup returns CDR1 GTSNPN and CDR2 SVGIG (reference sequence). V was trimmed by 3 bases and J by 6 bases, leaving 13 bases between them. There are 13 residues in the CDR3. Full variable domain (rest looked up from reference TRBV30 and TRBJ2-3): SQTIHQWPATLVQPVGSPLSLECTVEGTSNPNLYWYRQAAGRGLQLLFYSVGIGQISSEVPQNLSASRPQDRQFILSSKKLLLSDSGFYLCAWRVGAGDTQYFGPGTRLTVL.

The chain uses TRBV6-6 and TRBJ2-3; 7 bases match TRBD2. The ends lost 2 bases at V and 2 bases at J; junction bases unmatched: 4. CDR1 and CDR2 from the germline V gene are MNHNY and SVGAGI (reference sequence). There are 15 residues in the CDR3. This CDR3 reads CASSYGRGITDTQYF. DNA of the CDR3: TGTGCCAGCAGTTACGGGAGGGGAATCACAGATACGCAGTATTTT.

The chain joins TRBV13 to TRBJ1-4; a weak D match, TRBD1 (5 bases). From germline, CDR1 is PRHDT and CDR2 FYEKMQ (reference sequence). Trimming took 3 bases from V and 6 from J, leaving 14 bases between them. The CDR3 covers 15 residues. CDR3 sequence: CASSFVGTEDEKLFF. For the CDR3, the DNA is TGTGCCAGCAGCTTCGTAGGGACGGAAGATGAAAAACTGTTTTTT.

The J gene is TRBJ2-1, the V gene TRBV6-6; D call uncertain. Germline CDR1 reads MNHNY; CDR2 reads SVGAGI (reference sequence). V was cut by 0 bases and J by 1 base, with 7 bases left in between. There are 15 residues in the CDR3. The chain's CDR3 is CASSYSFESYNEQFF. CDR3 nucleotides: TGTGCCAGCAGTTACTCGTTTGAGTCCTACAATGAGCAGTTCTTC.

The J gene is TRBJ1-5, the V gene TRBV9; D remains unclear. V shed 4 bases and J shed 5 bases, with 13 bases lying between them. The CDR3 runs to 14 residues. In germline, CDR1 is SGDLS, CDR2 YYNGEE. The CDR3 reads CASSPSLNDQPQHF. CDR3 nucleotide sequence: TGTGCCAGCAGCCCCTCGCTAAACGATCAGCCCCAGCATTTT.

The gene calls are TRBV5-6 and TRBJ2-1; the match to TRBD1 covers 10 bases. This CDR3 spans 15 amino acids. Germline V lookup: CDR1 SGHDT, CDR2 YYEEEE. The V gene end was trimmed by 5 bases and the J gene end by 9 bases; junction bases not matched to a gene: 11. In DNA form, the CDR3 reads TGTGCCAGCAGTTTGATCGGGACAGGGGCAACTGAGCAGTTCTTC. Its translation: CASSLIGTGATEQFF.

The chain combines TRBV30 with TRBJ2-2; perhaps TRBD1 as D (8 bases). V shed 4 bases and J shed 3 bases, with 12 bases lying between them. This CDR3 contains 14 residues. Per germline, CDR1 GTSNPN and CDR2 SVGIG (reference sequence). The CDR3 is CAWNTGGDTGELFF. The CDR3 nucleotides are TGTGCCTGGAATACAGGGGGGGACACCGGGGAGCTGTTTTTT.

This clone was observed once. This chain links TRBV19 with TRBJ1-1; D remains ambiguous. Trimming left V 7 bases short and J 0 bases short, with 12 bases between. CDR1 is LNHDA, CDR2 SQIVND, per germline (reference sequence). CDR3 length: 14 residues. CDR3 in DNA: TGTGCCAGTACCTCGGTTTATCTGAACACTGAAGCTTTCTTT. The encoded protein is CASTSVYLNTEAFF.

Here the CDR3 DNA reads TGTGCCAGCAGTGAATTAAGGGGACAGTCCTATGGCTACACCTTC. Amino acid sequence: CASSELRGQSYGYTF. The chain recombines TRBV25-1 with TRBJ1-2, with TRBD1 matching 7 bases. CDR1 and CDR2 from the germline V gene are MGHDK and SYGVNS. The CDR3 contains 15 residues. Losses at the gene ends were 1 base for V and 4 bases for J; bases not matched to a gene: 6.

The chain combines TRBV5-1 with TRBJ1-5; TRBD1 matches at 7 bases. This CDR3 contains 15 residues. Germline CDR1 and CDR2: SGHRS and YFSETQ. The V segment lost 0 bases and the J segment 6 bases; nucleotides outside the gene matches: 6. CDR3 bases: TGCGCCAGCAGCTTGGGTCAGGGGGAGGGTCAGCCCCAGCATTTT. It translates to CASSLGQGEGQPQHF.

The rearrangement uses TRBV5-1 and TRBJ2-3; TRBD1 matches at 10 bases. The V segment lost 4 bases and the J segment 2 bases; nucleotides outside the gene matches: 7. The CDR3 has 16 amino acids. CDR1 and CDR2 from the germline V gene are SGHRS and YFSETQ. DNA for the CDR3: TGCGCCAGCAGCGACGGGACAGGGGCTTCCACAGATACGCAGTATTTT. Translation gives CASSDGTGASTDTQYF.

J is TRBJ2-5 and V is TRBV30; 7 bases fit TRBD1. The junction had 9 bases not matched to a gene; V was cut back by 1 base and J by 1 base. The CDR3 is 16 amino acids. Germline CDR1 and CDR2: GTSNPN and SVGIG (reference sequence). CDR3 loop: CAWSEVGTEFQETQYF. As DNA, the CDR3 is TGTGCCTGGAGTGAAGTTGGGACAGAATTCCAAGAGACCCAGTACTTC. The whole variable domain, filled in from reference TRBV30 and TRBJ2-5, reads SQTIHQWPATLVQPVGSPLSLECTVEGTSNPNLYWYRQAAGRGLQLLFYSVGIGQISSEVPQNLSASRPQDRQFILSSKKLLLSDSGFYLCAWSEVGTEFQETQYFGPGTRLLVL.

This clone was seen only a few times. This sequence joins TRBV28 and TRBJ1-2, with D perhaps TRBD1 (6 bases). In germline, CDR1 is MDHEN, CDR2 SYDVKM. Trimming left V 6 bases short and J 6 bases short, with 14 bases between. The CDR3 runs 13 residues. As DNA, the CDR3 is TGTGCCAGCAGAGAAAAGGGGGAGGATGGCTACACCTTC. Protein: CASREKGEDGYTF.

Only a few counts were recorded for this clone. This CDR3 reads CASNRDGNTEAFF. The CDR3 region has the DNA TGTGCCAGCAACCGGGACGGGAACACTGAAGCTTTCTTT. The V and J genes are TRBV9 and TRBJ1-1, with D possibly TRBD1 on 5 matching bases. The germline CDR1 and CDR2 sequences are SGDLS and YYNGEE. The CDR3 length is 13 residues. The V gene lost 6 bases and the J gene lost 1 base, with 10 bases spanning the gap.

V usage is TRBV10-3 and J usage is TRBJ2-3; 8 nucleotides match TRBD1. The junction had 5 bases not matched to a gene; V was cut back by 0 bases and J by 6 bases. The CDR3 spans 15 residues. The germline V gene encodes CDR1 ENHRY and CDR2 SYGVKD. The CDR3 sequence is CAISESRTGLDTQYF. CDR3 bases: TGTGCCATCAGTGAGTCGCGGACAGGGTTGGATACGCAGTATTTT.

The rearrangement uses TRBV7-2 and TRBJ2-1, with 8 bases lining up with TRBD2. The CDR3 consists of 13 residues. With V trimmed by 5 bases and J by 10 bases, 7 bases remained unmatched. Germline-derived CDR1 and CDR2 are SGHTA and FQGNSA. The CDR3 sequence: CASSRLPSGEQFF. The CDR3 nucleotides read TGTGCCAGCAGCCGTTTGCCTAGCGGGGAGCAGTTCTTC.

J is TRBJ2-5 and V is TRBV5-4; D remains unclear. The CDR3 consists of 12 residues. Trimming removed 0 bases from V and 4 bases from J, with 4 bases in between. Per the germline V gene, CDR1 is SGHNT and CDR2 is YYREEE (reference sequence). CDR3 sequence: CASSLEGETQYF. The CDR3 coding sequence is TGTGCCAGCAGCTTGGAAGGAGAGACCCAGTACTTC. The whole variable domain, filled in from reference TRBV5-4 and TRBJ2-5, reads ETGVTQSPTHLIKTRGQQVTLRCSSQSGHNTVSWYQQALGQGPQFIFQYYREEENGRGNFPPRFSGLQFPNYSSELNVNALELDDSALYLCASSLEGETQYFGPGTRLLVL.

J is TRBJ1-5 and V is TRBV10-3; TRBD1 might be the D (6 bases). Trimming cost V 7 bases and J 4 bases, with 11 bases left between them. The CDR3 sequence is 13 residues long. In germline, CDR1 is ENHRY, CDR2 SYGVKD. CDR3 sequence (DNA): TGTGCCATCAATACAGGGTTGAATCAGCCCCAGCATTTT. It translates to CAINTGLNQPQHF.

The J gene is TRBJ2-6, the V gene TRBV4-3, with TRBD1 matching over 8 bases. The germline CDR1 and CDR2 sequences are LGHNA and YSLEER. After removal of 5 bases from V and 3 bases from J, the junction contained 3 bases not matched to a gene. This CDR3 is 15 amino acids long. The CDR3 nucleotides are TGCGCCAGCAGCGACAGGGGCGGTGGGGCCAACGTCCTGACTTTC. Translating gives CASSDRGGGANVLTF.

The chain links TRBV19 to TRBJ2-2, with 8 bases lining up with TRBD2. The CDR3 covers 17 residues. Germline loops: CDR1 LNHDA, CDR2 SQIVND (reference sequence). The junction had 13 bases not matched to a gene; V was cut back by 5 bases and J by 5 bases. The CDR3, as DNA: TGTGCCAGTAGTGCCAATATGGATCCGGGGGGGACCGGGGAGCTGTTTTTT. Translating it yields CASSANMDPGGTGELFF.